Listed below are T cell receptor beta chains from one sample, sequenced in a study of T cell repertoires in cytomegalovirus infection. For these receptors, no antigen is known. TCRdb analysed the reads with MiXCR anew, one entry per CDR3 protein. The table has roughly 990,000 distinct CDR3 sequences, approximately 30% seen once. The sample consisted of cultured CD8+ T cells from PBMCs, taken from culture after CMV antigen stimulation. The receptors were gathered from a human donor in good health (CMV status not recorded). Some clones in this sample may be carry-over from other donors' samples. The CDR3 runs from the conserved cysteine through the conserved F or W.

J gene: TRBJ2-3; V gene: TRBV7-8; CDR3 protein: CASSLAETGAHSTDTQYF
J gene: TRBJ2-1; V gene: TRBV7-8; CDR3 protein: CASRPGGGARNEQFF
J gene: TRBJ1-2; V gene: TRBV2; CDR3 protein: CASRSRRPDYGYTF
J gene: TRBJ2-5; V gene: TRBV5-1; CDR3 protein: CASSPEGRGLAGTQYF
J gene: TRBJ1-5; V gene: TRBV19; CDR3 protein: CASSPRGEGNQPQHF
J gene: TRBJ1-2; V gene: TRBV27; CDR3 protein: CASGNYRGSGYTF
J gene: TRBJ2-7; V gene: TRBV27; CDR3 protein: CASSITSGGSYEQYF
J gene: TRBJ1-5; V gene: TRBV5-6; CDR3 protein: CASSSRRESNQPQHF
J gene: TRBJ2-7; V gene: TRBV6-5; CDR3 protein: CASSYSDRGRNEQYF
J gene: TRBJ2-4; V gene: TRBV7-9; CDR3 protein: CASSPGGQRIKNIQHF
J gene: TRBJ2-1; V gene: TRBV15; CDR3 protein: CATSRDMGQGNEQFF
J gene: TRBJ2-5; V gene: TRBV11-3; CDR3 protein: CASSRAPGAGETQYF
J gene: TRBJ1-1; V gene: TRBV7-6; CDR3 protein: CASSLASGEAFF
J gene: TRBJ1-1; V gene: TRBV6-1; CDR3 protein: CASSEQGSTEAFF
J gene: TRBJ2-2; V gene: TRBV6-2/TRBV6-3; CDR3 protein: CASRPEGDTGELFF
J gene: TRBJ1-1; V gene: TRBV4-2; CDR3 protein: CASSINPLGPNTEAFF
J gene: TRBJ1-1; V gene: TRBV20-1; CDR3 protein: CSALTAQEFSEAFF
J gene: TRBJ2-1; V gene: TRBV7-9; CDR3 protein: CASSSPSGIEQFF
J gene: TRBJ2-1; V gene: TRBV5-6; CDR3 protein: CASSSHRTSLDYNEQFF
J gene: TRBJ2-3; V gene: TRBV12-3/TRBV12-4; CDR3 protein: CASSLGIGPPLDADTQYF
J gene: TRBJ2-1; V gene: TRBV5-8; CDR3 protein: CASSLMASGGSNEQFF
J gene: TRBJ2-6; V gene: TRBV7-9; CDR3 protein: CASVTGDPSGANVLTF
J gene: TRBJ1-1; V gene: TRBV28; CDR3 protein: CASSLSGDGTEAFF
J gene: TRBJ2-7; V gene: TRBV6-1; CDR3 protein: CASIPDRGYYEQYF
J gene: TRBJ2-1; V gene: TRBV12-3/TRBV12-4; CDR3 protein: CASSTGTFSYNEQFF
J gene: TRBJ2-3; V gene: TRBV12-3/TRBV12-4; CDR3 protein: CASTSTGGADTQYF